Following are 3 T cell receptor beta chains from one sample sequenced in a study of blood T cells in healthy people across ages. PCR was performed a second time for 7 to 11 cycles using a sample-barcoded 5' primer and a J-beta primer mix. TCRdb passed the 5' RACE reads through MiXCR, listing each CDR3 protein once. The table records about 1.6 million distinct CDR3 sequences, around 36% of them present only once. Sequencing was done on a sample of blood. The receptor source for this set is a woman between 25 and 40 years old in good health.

CDR3 bases: TGCGCCAGCAGCTTAAGGACAGGGCCCGGGGAGCTGTTTTTT. This gives the protein CASSLRTGPGELFF. The rearrangement uses TRBV5-1 and TRBJ2-2; TRBD1 agrees at 8 bases. V was pared by 2 bases and J by 6 bases, with 3 bases of the junction left unmatched. The CDR3 totals 14 residues. Germline loops: CDR1 SGHRS, CDR2 YFSETQ.

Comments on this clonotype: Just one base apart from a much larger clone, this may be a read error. As DNA, the CDR3 is TGTACCAGCAGCCCAATGAGGGCCTACCACGAGCAGTACTTC. Protein sequence: CTSSPMRAYHEQYF. The rearrangement links TRBV12-3 or TRBV12-4 to TRBJ2-7; a possible D gene is TRBD2 (5 bases). The CDR3 has 14 amino acids.

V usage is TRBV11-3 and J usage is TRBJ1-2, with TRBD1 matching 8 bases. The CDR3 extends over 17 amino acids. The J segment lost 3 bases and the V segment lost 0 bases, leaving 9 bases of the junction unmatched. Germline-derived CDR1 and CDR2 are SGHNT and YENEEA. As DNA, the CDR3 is TGTGCCAGCAGCTTAGACTATCGACAGGGGCAGGACTATGGCTACACCTTC. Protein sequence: CASSLDYRQGQDYGYTF.